The clone carrying this T cell receptor (beta chain) was detected only once. The CDR3 is 15 amino acids. V shed 5 bases and J 0 bases; nucleotides not matched to a gene: 2. Germline V gene data show CDR1 as LNHDA and CDR2 as SQIVND (reference sequence). These data come from a study of T cell changes during pregnancy in multiple sclerosis. Profiling relied on immunoSEQ multiplex PCR, and the TCRdb table lists in-frame clones only, not all of them. The data hold some 80,000 clones, with 85% to 95% observed a single time. Source: peripheral blood, taken in the first trimester of pregnancy. This clonotype originated in a female donor with multiple sclerosis, enrolled in a pregnancy study. This sequence joins TRBV19 and TRBJ2-1, with TRBD1 matching 9 bases. The CDR3 DNA reads TGTGCCAGTAGTGCGACAGGGGGCTCCTACAATGAGCAGTTCTTC. Protein sequence: CASSATGGSYNEQFF.